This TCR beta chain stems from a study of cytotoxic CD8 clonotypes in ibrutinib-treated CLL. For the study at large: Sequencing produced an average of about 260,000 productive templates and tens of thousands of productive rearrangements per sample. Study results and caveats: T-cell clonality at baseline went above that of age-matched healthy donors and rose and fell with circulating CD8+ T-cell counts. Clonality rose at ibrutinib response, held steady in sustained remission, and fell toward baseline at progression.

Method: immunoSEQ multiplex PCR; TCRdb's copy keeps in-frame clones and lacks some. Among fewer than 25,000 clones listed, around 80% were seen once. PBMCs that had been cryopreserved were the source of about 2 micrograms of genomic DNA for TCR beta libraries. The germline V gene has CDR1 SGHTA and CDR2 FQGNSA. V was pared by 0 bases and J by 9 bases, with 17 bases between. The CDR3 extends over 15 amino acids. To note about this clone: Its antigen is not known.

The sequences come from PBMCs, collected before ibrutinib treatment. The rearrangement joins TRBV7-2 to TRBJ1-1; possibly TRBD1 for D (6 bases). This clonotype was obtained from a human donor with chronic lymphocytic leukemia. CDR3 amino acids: CASSLAAPDSLKAFF. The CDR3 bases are TGTGCCAGCAGCTTAGCCGCACCGGACAGTCTTAAAGCTTTCTTT.